The 7 T cell receptor beta chains reported below all come from one sample, sequenced in a study of CD8+CD57+ T cells in acquired aplastic anemia. Genomic DNA served as template for TCR beta VDJ and CDR3 profiling. Via MiXCR, TCRdb re-called the reads, giving one row per CDR3 protein. The sample yields some 130,000 distinct CDR3 sequences, around 48% seen once. The sample taken for sequencing was sorted CD4+, CD8+, or CD8+CD57+ T cells (not recorded which) from PBMCs. Receptors were obtained from a human donor in good health, serving as a control.

The chain links TRBV2 to TRBJ1-2; D not resolved. V dropped 6 bases and J dropped 3 bases, with 14 bases sitting between them. Germline values: CDR1 SNHLY, CDR2 FYNNEI. The CDR3 covers 14 residues. The CDR3 DNA sequence: TGTGCCAGCAGAGGGCGTAAAGAACACTATGGCTACACCTTC. Its translation is CASRGRKEHYGYTF.

This clonotype was detected ten times or more. The V call is TRBV20-1, the J call TRBJ2-5, with D tentatively TRBD1 (6 bases). CDR1 is DFQATT, CDR2 SNEGSKA, per germline (reference sequence). V was cut by 0 bases and J by 3 bases, with 14 bases left in between. The CDR3 covers 15 residues. CDR3 coding DNA: TGCAGTGCTAGAGATTCAGGGACACCCAAAGAGACCCAGTACTTC. Its protein is CSARDSGTPKETQYF.

This chain links TRBV10-1 with TRBJ1-2; 7 bases match TRBD1. CDR3 size: 13 residues. The V segment lost 8 bases and the J segment 2 bases; nucleotides outside the gene matches: 5. Germline CDR1 WNHNN, CDR2 SYGVQD (reference sequence). This CDR3 is CASQGEGNYGYTF. Written as DNA, the CDR3 is TGCGCCAGCCAGGGGGAGGGCAACTATGGCTACACCTTC.

The table lists this clonotype with many counts. The J gene is TRBJ2-5, the V gene TRBV6-2 or TRBV6-3; 10 nucleotides line up with TRBD2. CDR3 length equals 14 residues. V shed 5 bases and J 5 bases; nucleotides not matched to a gene: 5. Germline loops: CDR1 MNHEY, CDR2 SVGEGT. CDR3 sequence reads: CASSRSGGAETQYF. CDR3 in DNA: TGTGCCAGCAGTAGGAGCGGGGGGGCTGAGACCCAGTACTTC.

The rearrangement links TRBV7-8 to TRBJ1-6; 7 positions match TRBD1. With V trimmed by 4 bases and J by 0 bases, 3 bases remained unmatched. This CDR3 has 16 residues. The germline V gene has CDR1 SGHVS and CDR2 FQNEAQ. The CDR3 protein is CASSSTGNSYNSPLHF. CDR3 nucleotide sequence: TGTGCCAGCAGCTCGACAGGGAACTCCTATAATTCACCCCTCCACTTT.

This clonotype was recorded at least ten times. The chain joins TRBV3-1 to TRBJ2-7; 9 nucleotides match TRBD2. The CDR3 covers 15 residues. Germline CDR1 and CDR2: LGHDT and YNNKEL (reference sequence). V was pared by 4 bases and J by 3 bases, with 7 bases of the junction left unmatched. CDR3 protein: CASSPNKRGDYEQYF. The CDR3 nucleotides read TGTGCCAGCAGCCCCAACAAGCGGGGGGACTACGAGCAGTACTTC.

CDR3 sequence (DNA): TGTGCCAGCAGACCGGGGACTGAAGCTTTCTTT. Translating gives CASRPGTEAFF. The chain couples TRBV7-9 to TRBJ1-1; D unresolved. The germline CDR1 and CDR2 sequences are SEHNR and FQNEAQ (reference sequence). There are 11 residues in the CDR3. The ends were cut back, 6 bases at V and 5 bases at J, with 7 bases in the middle.